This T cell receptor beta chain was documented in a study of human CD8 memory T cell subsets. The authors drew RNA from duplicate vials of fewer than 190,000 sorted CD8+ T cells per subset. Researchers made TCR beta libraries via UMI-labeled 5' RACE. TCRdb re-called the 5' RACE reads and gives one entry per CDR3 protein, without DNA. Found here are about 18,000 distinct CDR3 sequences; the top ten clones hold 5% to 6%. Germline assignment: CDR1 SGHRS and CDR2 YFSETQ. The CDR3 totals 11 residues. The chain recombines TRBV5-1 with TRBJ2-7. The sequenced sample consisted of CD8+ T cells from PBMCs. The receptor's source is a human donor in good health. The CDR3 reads CASSLGDRQYF.